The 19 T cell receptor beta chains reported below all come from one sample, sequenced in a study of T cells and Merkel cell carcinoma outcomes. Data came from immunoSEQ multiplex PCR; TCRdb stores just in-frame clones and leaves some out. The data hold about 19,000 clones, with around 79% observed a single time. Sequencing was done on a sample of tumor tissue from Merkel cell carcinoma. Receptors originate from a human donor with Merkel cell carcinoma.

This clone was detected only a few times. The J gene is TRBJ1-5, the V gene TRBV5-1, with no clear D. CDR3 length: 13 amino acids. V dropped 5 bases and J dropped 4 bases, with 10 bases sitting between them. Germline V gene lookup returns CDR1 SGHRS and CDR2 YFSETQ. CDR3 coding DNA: TGCGCCAGCAGTACCGAAGGTAATCAGCCCCAGCATTTT. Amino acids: CASSTEGNQPQHF.

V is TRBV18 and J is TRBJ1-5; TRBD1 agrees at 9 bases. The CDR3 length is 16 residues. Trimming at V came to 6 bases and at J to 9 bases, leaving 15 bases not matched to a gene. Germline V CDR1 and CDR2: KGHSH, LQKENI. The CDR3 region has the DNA TGTGCCAGCTCCACGCTCGGGGGACAGGGAGTCCGGCCCCAGCATTTT. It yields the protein CASSTLGGQGVRPQHF.

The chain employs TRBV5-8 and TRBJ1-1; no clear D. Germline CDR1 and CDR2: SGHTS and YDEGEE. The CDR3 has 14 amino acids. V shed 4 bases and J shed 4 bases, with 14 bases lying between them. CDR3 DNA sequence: TGTGCCAGCAGCCCCAGTGGGTTGGGCACTGAAGCTTTCTTT. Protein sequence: CASSPSGLGTEAFF.

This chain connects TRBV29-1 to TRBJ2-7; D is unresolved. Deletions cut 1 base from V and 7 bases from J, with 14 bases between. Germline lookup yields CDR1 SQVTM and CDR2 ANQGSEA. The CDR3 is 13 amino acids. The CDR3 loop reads CSVEARNRREQYF. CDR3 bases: TGCAGCGTTGAAGCCCGGAACCGACGGGAGCAGTACTTC.

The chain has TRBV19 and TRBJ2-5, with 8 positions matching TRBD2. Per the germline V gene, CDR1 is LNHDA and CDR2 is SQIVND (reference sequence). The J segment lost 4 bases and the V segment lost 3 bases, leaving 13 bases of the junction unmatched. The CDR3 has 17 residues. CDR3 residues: CASSIRDWAGGGETQYF. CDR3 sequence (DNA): TGTGCCAGTAGTATCCGGGACTGGGCGGGAGGAGGAGAGACCCAGTACTTC.

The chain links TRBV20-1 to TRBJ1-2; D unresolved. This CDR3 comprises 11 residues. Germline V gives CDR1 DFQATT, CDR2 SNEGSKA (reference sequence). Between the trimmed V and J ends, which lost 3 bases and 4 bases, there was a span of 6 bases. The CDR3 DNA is TGCAGTGCTAGGCGTAGCTATGGCTACACCTTC. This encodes CSARRSYGYTF.

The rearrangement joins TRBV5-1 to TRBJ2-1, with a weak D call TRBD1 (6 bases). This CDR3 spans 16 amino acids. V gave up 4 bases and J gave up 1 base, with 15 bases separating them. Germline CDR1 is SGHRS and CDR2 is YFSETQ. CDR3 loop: CASSLRTVPSYNEQFF. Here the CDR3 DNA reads TGCGCCAGCAGCCTTCGGACAGTGCCATCCTACAATGAGCAGTTCTTC.

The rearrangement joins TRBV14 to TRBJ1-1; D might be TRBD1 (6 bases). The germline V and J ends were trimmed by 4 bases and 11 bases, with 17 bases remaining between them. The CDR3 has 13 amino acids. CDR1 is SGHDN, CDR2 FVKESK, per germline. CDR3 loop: CASSRTVTPGAFF. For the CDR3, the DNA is TGTGCCAGCAGCCGGACAGTCACGCCAGGGGCTTTCTTT.

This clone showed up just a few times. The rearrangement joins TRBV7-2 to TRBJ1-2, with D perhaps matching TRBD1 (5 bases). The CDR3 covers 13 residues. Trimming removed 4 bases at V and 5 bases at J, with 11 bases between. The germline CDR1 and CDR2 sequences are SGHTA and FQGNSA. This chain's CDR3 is CASSSGTTYGYTF. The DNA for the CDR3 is TGTGCCAGCAGCTCAGGGACCACTTATGGCTACACCTTC. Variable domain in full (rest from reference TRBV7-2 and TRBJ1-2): GAGVSQSPSNKVTEKGKDVELRCDPISGHTALYWYRQSLGQGLEFLIYFQGNSAPDKSGLPSDRFSAERTGGSVSTLTIQRTQQEDSAVYLCASSSGTTYGYTFGSGTRLTVV.

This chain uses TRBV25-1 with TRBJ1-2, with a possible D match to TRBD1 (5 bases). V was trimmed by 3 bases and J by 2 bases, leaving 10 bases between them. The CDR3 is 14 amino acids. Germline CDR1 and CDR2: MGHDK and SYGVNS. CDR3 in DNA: TGTGCCAGCAGTGAGCCGGGGCCCAACTATGGCTACACCTTC. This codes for CASSEPGPNYGYTF.

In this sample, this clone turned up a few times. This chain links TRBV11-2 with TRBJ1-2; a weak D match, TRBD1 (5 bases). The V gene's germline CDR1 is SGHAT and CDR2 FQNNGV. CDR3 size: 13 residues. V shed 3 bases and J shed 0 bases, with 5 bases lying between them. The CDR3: CASSLGANYGYTF. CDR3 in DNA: TGTGCCAGCAGCTTGGGGGCTAACTATGGCTACACCTTC.

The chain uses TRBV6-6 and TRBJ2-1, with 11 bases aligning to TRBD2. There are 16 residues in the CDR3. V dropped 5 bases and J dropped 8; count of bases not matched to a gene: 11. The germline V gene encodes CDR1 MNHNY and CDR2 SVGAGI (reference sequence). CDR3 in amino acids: CASSLPGLADLHEQFF. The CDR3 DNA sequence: TGTGCCAGCAGTCTCCCGGGACTAGCGGACTTACATGAGCAGTTCTTC.

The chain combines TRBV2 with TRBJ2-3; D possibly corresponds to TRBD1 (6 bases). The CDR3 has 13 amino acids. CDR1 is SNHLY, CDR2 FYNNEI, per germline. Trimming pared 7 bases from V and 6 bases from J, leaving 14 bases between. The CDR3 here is CASNPDSLDTQYF. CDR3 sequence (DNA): TGTGCCAGCAACCCGGACAGCCTGGATACGCAGTATTTT.

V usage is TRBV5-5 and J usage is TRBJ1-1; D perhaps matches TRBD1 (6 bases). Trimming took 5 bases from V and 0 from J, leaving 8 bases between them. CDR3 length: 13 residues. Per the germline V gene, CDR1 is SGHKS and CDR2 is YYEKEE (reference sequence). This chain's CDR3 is CASRQGLNTEAFF. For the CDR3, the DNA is TGTGCCAGCAGACAGGGCTTGAACACTGAAGCTTTCTTT.

CDR3 DNA: TGTGCCAGCAGCGTAGACGAGACCTACGAGCAGTACTTC. It yields the protein CASSVDETYEQYF. The chain uses TRBV9 and TRBJ2-7; D uncertain. Germline V gives CDR1 SGDLS, CDR2 YYNGEE. V lost 0 bases, J lost 2 bases, and 6 bases lay in between. The CDR3 extends over 13 amino acids.

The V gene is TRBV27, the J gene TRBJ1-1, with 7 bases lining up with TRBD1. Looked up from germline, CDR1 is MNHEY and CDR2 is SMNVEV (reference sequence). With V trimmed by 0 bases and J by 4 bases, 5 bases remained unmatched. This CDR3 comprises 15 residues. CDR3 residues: CASSLSTAGGTEAFF. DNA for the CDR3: TGTGCCAGCAGTTTATCGACGGCAGGGGGCACTGAAGCTTTCTTT.

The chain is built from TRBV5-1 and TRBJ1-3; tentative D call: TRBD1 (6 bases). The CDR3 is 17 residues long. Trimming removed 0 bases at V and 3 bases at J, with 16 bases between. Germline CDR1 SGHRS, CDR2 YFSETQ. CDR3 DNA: TGCGCCAGCAGCTTGGGACGATTGGGACACCTTGGAAACACCATATATTTT. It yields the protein CASSLGRLGHLGNTIYF. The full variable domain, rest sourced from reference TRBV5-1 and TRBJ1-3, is KAGVTQTPRYLIKTRGQQVTLSCSPISGHRSVSWYQQTPGQGLQFLFEYFSETQRNKGNFPGRFSGRQFSNSRSEMNVSTLELGDSALYLCASSLGRLGHLGNTIYFGEGSWLTVV.

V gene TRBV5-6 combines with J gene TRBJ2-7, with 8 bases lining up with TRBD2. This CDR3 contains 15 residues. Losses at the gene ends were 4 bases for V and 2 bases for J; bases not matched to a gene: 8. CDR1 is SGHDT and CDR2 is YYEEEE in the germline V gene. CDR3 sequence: CASSPGGVGTYEQYF. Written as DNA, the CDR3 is TGTGCCAGCAGCCCGGGGGGGGTCGGAACCTACGAGCAGTACTTC.

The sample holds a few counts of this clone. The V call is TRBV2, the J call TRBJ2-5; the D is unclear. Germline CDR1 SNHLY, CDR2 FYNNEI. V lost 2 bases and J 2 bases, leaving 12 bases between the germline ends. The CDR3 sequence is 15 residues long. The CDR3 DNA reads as TGTGCCAGCAGTGAATTCTTGCGACAACAAGAGACCCAGTACTTC. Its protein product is CASSEFLRQQETQYF.